The rows below give T cell receptor beta chains drawn from one sample of a study of OX40 agonist ivuxolimab in advanced cancers. Profiling relied on immunoSEQ multiplex PCR, and the TCRdb table lists in-frame clones only, not all of them. The table has 65,000 to 95,000 clones, 87% seen once. The specimen comprised CD4+ or CD8+ T cells sorted from blood, sampled in a trial of the OX40 agonist ivuxolimab. These receptors were obtained from an adult with an advanced solid tumor such as melanoma, head and neck, liver or kidney cancer. Both conserved end residues are trimmed from each CDR3. Expanded clones are given a class, and other clones once, few, many or no size at all.

clone size	J gene	V gene	CDR3 protein
-	TRBJ2-1	TRBV5-1	ASSLTGQGTYNEQF
-	TRBJ1-2	TRBV29-1	SAHGQGDGYT
few	TRBJ1-5	TRBV28	ASSTGNQPQH
-	TRBJ1-6	TRBV7-6	ASSLQAGTDNSPLH
once	TRBJ1-1	TRBV7-2	ASSTARTTEAF
-	TRBJ1-1	TRBV5-1	ASSREGAAGTEAF
-	TRBJ1-6	TRBV11-2	ASRTGGTGTSPLH
-	TRBJ1-2	TRBV6-5	ASSYQGDGGGYT
-	TRBJ2-3	TRBV4-3	ASSQEVTMAGGDTQY
-	TRBJ2-6	TRBV5-5	ASSRDRSGANVLT
few	TRBJ1-1	TRBV6-4	ASSGGAGTEAF
-	TRBJ2-1	TRBV14	ASSQEVAAPPNEQF
-	TRBJ1-2	TRBV10-3	AISVSLPNYGYT
-	TRBJ2-1	TRBV11-1	ASRGRSGTATYNEQF
-	TRBJ2-5	TRBV4-1	ASSQATPTSGRKTQY
-	TRBJ2-7	TRBV7-2	ATLGVRGISYEQY
-	TRBJ1-2	TRBV18	ASSPNREDGYT
-	TRBJ2-7	TRBV15	ATSRQSLGTGWYEQY
-	TRBJ2-1	TRBV21-1	ASSKSVAGLLNSYNEQF
-	TRBJ2-7	TRBV15	ATSRDPGGAYEQY
-	TRBJ1-3	TRBV6-1	ASSEGRSGNTIY
medium-sized	TRBJ1-5	TRBV2	ASSFQGAGQPQH
once	TRBJ2-1	TRBV9	ASSVGGGGYSYNEQF
-	TRBJ1-1	TRBV5-4	ASSPAGRNTEAF
-	TRBJ2-5	TRBV6-6	ASSYLDRGTQY
-	TRBJ1-1	TRBV19	ASSLSQGALGTEAF
-	TRBJ2-7	TRBV5-1	ASQGTGAPGGEQY
-	TRBJ2-1	TRBV11-2	ASSVQGSPLDEQF
-	TRBJ1-6	TRBV9	ASSTSTGGASPLH
-	TRBJ2-3	TRBV11-2	ASSLDFRDGGTDTQY
-	TRBJ1-5	TRBV6-5	ASSYSRGGQPQH
-	TRBJ2-7	TRBV28	ASRIKRTPRTYEQY
-	TRBJ2-7	TRBV12-5	ASGPSSYEQY
-	TRBJ1-5	TRBV18	ASSQYGTGGNQPQH
-	TRBJ2-1	TRBV5-1	ASSLDISYNEQF
few	TRBJ1-2	TRBV30	AWVTGFNYGYT
few	TRBJ2-7	TRBV4-2	ASSQDVSSEQY
-	TRBJ1-5	TRBV4-3	ASSQEILRDAYVYGNQPQH
few	TRBJ1-1	TRBV11-2	ASRGRRTEAF
-	TRBJ2-7	TRBV6-1	ASRERERYEQY
-	TRBJ2-1	TRBV19	ASRWPWLASGSFLLRTPYNEQF
-	TRBJ2-1	TRBV7-3	ASSLDRNNEQF
-	TRBJ2-7	TRBV5-4	ASSEGQKFSYEQY
-	TRBJ1-4	TRBV5-1	ASSLWGQGKEKLF
-	TRBJ2-5	TRBV4-2	ASSRGGSETQY
-	TRBJ2-1	TRBV19	ASSIRRAAGSNEQF
-	TRBJ1-5	TRBV27	ASSLIPVLGNQPQH
once	TRBJ1-3	TRBV10-3	AIKGSDGNTIY
-	TRBJ2-3	TRBV19	ASKEGQGTDTQY
-	TRBJ1-2	TRBV2	ASSAGHPGYGYT
-	TRBJ1-4	TRBV28	ATVGQVGNEKLF
-	TRBJ2-1	TRBV30	AWRGLAGTYNEQF
-	TRBJ2-1	TRBV19	ASSIGRNNEQF